The 5 T cell receptor beta chains given below trace back to one sample, sequenced in a study of cytomegalovirus exposure and HLA in healthy donors. PCR amplification relied on 60 Vbeta primers (plus 13 Jbeta primers). Sequencing was performed with immunoSEQ multiplex PCR; in TCRdb, only in-frame clones are kept and a portion is missing. The table has about 190,000 clones, around 75% seen once. Sequences were obtained from PBMCs. These receptor sequences come from a woman in her thirties in good health and CMV-seropositive.

The V and J genes are TRBV5-8 and TRBJ2-1; 13 bases fit TRBD2. The trim removed 3 bases at V and 9 bases at J, leaving 6 bases unmatched. This CDR3 comprises 15 residues. CDR1 and CDR2 from the germline V gene are SGHTS and YDEGEE. CDR3 residues: CASSSGTSGAGEQFF. For the CDR3, the DNA is TGTGCCAGCAGCTCCGGGACTAGCGGGGCGGGTGAGCAGTTCTTC.

This chain connects TRBV11-2 to TRBJ1-1; unclear D gene. The germline V gene has CDR1 SGHAT and CDR2 FQNNGV. This CDR3 contains 13 residues. Trimming took 2 bases from V and 1 from J, leaving 5 bases between them. The CDR3 region has the DNA TGTGCCAGCAGCTTAACACAGAACACTGAAGCTTTCTTT. It codes for CASSLTQNTEAFF.

The DNA of the CDR3 is TGTGCCAGCAGCTCAAGAGAGCGGCTGGTTGAGCAGTTCTTC. This encodes CASSSRERLVEQFF. The chain uses TRBV7-2 and TRBJ2-1, with TRBD2 as a possible D gene (5 bases). Germline V lookup: CDR1 SGHTA, CDR2 FQGNSA. V was cut by 4 bases and J by 9 bases, with 16 bases left in between. There are 14 residues in the CDR3.

For the CDR3, the DNA is TGCAGCGTTGATCCCTTCATCCGGGAGACCCAGTACTTC. Translating gives CSVDPFIRETQYF. The V gene is TRBV29-1, the J gene TRBJ2-5; unclear D gene. The CDR3 totals 13 residues. Trimming shortened V by 3 bases and J by 5 bases, and 13 bases separated the two germline ends. Germline CDR1 is SQVTM and CDR2 is ANQGSEA.

The V gene is TRBV6-1, the J gene TRBJ1-5; 7 bases are a match to TRBD1. The junction had 1 base not matched to a gene; V was cut back by 6 bases and J by 5 bases. Germline V lookup: CDR1 MNHNS, CDR2 SASEGT. This CDR3 contains 12 residues. CDR3 loop: CASRTGYQPQHF. CDR3 DNA sequence: TGTGCCAGCAGGACAGGGTATCAGCCCCAGCATTTT.